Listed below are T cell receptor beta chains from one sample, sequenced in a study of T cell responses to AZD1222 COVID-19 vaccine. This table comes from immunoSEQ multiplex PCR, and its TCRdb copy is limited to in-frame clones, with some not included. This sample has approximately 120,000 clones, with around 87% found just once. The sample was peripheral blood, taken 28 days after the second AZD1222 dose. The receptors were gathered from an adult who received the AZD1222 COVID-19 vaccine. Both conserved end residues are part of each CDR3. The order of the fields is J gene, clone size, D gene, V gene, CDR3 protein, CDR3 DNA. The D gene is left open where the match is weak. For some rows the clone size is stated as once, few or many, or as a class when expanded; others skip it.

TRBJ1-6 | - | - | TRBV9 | CASSGTENSPLHF | TGTGCCAGCAGCGGGACAGAGAATTCACCCCTCCACTTT
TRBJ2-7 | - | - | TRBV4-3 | CASSQVAGETYEQYF | TGCGCCAGCAGCCAAGTGGCAGGGGAGACCTACGAGCAGTACTTC
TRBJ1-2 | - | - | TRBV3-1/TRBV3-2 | CATKRTAYNYGYTF | TGTGCCACAAAACGGACGGCCTATAACTATGGCTACACCTTC
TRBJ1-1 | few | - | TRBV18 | CASSPPGAQRGRGDTEAFF | TGTGCCAGCTCACCACCGGGGGCTCAGAGGGGGAGAGGCGACACTGAAGCTTTCTTT
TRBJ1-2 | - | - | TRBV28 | CASSFGKRNYGYTF | TGTGCCAGCAGTTTCGGCAAAAGGAACTATGGCTACACCTTC
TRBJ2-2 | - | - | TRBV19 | CASTKDGGELFF | TGTGCCAGTACCAAAGACGGCGGGGAGCTGTTTTTT
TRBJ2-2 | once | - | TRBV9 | CASSATSTLAAANTGELFF | TGTGCCAGCAGCGCCACCTCTACGTTAGCGGCGGCGAACACCGGGGAGCTGTTTTTT
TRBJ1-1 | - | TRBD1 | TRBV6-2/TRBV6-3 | CASSYDTGTGNTEAFF | TGTGCCAGCAGTTACGATACCGGGACAGGGAACACTGAAGCTTTCTTT
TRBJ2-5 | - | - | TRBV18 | CASSTEGGAETQYF | TGTGCCAGCTCAACCGAGGGGGGTGCGGAGACCCAGTACTTC
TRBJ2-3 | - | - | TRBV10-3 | CAIRSTDTQYF | TGTGCCATCAGAAGCACAGATACGCAGTATTTT
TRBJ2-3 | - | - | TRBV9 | CASSANHGGVDTQYF | TGTGCCAGCAGCGCTAACCACGGCGGAGTAGATACGCAGTATTTT
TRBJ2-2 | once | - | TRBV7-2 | CASSLVRKRTGELFF | TGTGCCAGCAGCTTAGTACGTAAAAGGACCGGGGAGCTGTTTTTT
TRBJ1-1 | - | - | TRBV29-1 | CSVPRGGEGNTEAFF | TGCAGCGTTCCACGGGGAGGGGAGGGGAACACTGAAGCTTTCTTT
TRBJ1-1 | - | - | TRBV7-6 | CASSLGQVGTEAFF | TGTGCCAGCAGCTTAGGGCAGGTCGGCACTGAAGCTTTCTTT
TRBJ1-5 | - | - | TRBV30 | CAWRAESNQPQHF | TGTGCCTGGAGAGCGGAGAGCAATCAGCCCCAGCATTTT
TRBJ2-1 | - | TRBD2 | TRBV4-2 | CASSQEGGRGNEQFF | TGTGCCAGCAGCCAAGAAGGCGGGAGGGGCAATGAGCAGTTCTTC
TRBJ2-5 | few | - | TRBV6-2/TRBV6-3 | CASSNTPQGYQETQYF | TGTGCCAGCAGTAATACCCCACAGGGATACCAAGAGACCCAGTACTTC
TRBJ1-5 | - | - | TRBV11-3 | CASNLMKGLLLQPQHF | TGTGCCAGCAACTTAATGAAGGGGCTGCTTCTTCAGCCCCAGCATTTT
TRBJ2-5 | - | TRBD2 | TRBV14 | CASSQFLAGGQETQYF | TGTGCCAGCAGCCAATTTCTAGCGGGAGGGCAAGAGACCCAGTACTTC
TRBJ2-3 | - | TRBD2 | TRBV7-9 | CASSSSGLGSDTQYF | TGTGCCAGCAGCTCTTCGGGACTAGGATCAGATACGCAGTATTTT
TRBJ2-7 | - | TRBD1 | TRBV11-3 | CARGQPQIENEQYF | TGTGCCCGGGGACAGCCCCAAATTGAAAACGAGCAGTACTTC
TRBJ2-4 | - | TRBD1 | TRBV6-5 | CASSTTGAYKNIQYF | TGTGCCAGCAGTACTACAGGGGCATACAAAAACATTCAGTACTTC
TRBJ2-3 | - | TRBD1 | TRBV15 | CATSRPGQGVSPSTDTQYF | TGTGCCACCAGCAGACCGGGACAGGGGGTTAGCCCTAGCACAGATACGCAGTATTTT
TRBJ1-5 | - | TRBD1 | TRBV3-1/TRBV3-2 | CASSQDREVGRNQPQHF | TGTGCCAGCAGCCAGGACAGGGAGGTAGGAAGGAATCAGCCCCAGCATTTT
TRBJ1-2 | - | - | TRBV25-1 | CASHGSYYGYTF | TGTGCCAGCCACGGATCTTACTATGGCTACACCTTC
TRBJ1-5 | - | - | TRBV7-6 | CASSLAPQGYQPQHF | TGTGCCAGCAGCTTAGCCCCACAGGGTTACCAGCCCCAGCATTTT
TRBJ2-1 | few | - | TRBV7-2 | CASSLSGRSGGYNEQFF | TGTGCCAGCAGCTTGAGTGGTAGGTCTGGGGGCTACAATGAGCAGTTCTTC
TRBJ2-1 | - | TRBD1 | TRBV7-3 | CASQRDRVDGGEQFF | TGTGCCTCTCAGAGGGACAGGGTCGACGGAGGAGAGCAGTTCTTC
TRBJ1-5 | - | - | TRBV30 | CAWSQNSNQPQHF | TGTGCCTGGAGCCAAAATAGCAATCAGCCCCAGCATTTT
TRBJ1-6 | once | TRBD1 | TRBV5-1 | CASSSGQGNSPLHF | TGCGCCAGCAGCTCGGGACAGGGGAATTCACCCCTCCACTTT
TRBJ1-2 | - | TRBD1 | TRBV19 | CASQPGTALNYGYTF | TGTGCCAGTCAGCCCGGGACAGCTCTAAACTATGGCTACACCTTC
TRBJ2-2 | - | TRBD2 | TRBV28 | CASRPTSGRSTGELFF | TGTGCCAGCAGGCCGACTAGCGGGAGAAGCACCGGGGAGCTGTTTTTT
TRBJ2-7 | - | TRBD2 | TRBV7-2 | CASSIRGGQTYEQYF | TGTGCCAGCAGCATCCGGGGGGGCCAAACCTACGAGCAGTACTTC
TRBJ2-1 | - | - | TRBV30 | CAWAWGEIYNEQFF | TGTGCCTGGGCTTGGGGGGAGATATACAATGAGCAGTTCTTC
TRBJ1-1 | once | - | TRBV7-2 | CASSSQGDTEAFF | TGTGCCAGCAGCTCCCAGGGTGATACTGAAGCTTTCTTT
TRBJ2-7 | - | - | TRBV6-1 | CASSDPPLVPLYEQYF | TGTGCCAGCAGTGACCCACCACTAGTTCCCCTTTACGAGCAGTACTTC
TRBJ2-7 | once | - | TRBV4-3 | CASSRETGGSTEQYF | TGCGCCAGCAGCCGAGAGACAGGAGGGTCCACCGAGCAGTACTTC
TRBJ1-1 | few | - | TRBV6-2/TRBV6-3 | CASSPGLRNTEAFF | TGTGCCAGCAGCCCCGGCCTCCGGAACACTGAAGCTTTCTTT
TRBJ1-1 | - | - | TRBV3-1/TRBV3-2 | CASSHGPRGTEAFF | TGTGCCAGCAGCCATGGTCCTAGAGGGACTGAAGCTTTCTTT
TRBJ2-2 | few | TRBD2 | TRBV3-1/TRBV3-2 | CASSPRTSGYTGELFF | TGTGCCAGCAGCCCGCGGACTAGCGGATACACCGGGGAGCTGTTTTTT
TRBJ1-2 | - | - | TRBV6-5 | CATQTVYGYTF | TGTGCCACCCAGACCGTATATGGCTACACCTTC
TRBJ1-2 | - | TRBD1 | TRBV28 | CASSPTGSYGYTF | TGTGCCAGCAGCCCGACAGGGAGCTATGGCTACACCTTC
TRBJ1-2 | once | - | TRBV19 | CASSIGPQRSYGYTF | TGTGCCAGTAGTATCGGTCCCCAGCGCTCCTATGGCTACACCTTC
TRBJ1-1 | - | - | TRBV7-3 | CASSLNAGGTEAFF | TGTGCCAGCAGCTTAAATGCGGGCGGCACTGAAGCTTTCTTT
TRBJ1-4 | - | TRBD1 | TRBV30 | CAWSVAGRGLSNEKLFF | TGTGCCTGGAGTGTAGCGGGGAGGGGGCTGTCTAATGAAAAACTGTTTTTT
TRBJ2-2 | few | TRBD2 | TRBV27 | CASSLTGLGAGELFF | TGTGCCAGCAGTTTAACCGGACTAGGAGCCGGGGAGCTGTTTTTT
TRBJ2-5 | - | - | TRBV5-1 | CASSMGPGKETQYF | TGCGCCAGCAGCATGGGACCGGGGAAAGAGACCCAGTACTTC
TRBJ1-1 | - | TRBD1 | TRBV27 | CASSPGQLGAEAFF | TGTGCCAGCAGCCCGGGACAGCTCGGCGCTGAAGCTTTCTTT
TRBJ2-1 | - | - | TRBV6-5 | CATTQSGTHNEQFF | TGTGCCACTACGCAGTCAGGGACCCACAATGAGCAGTTCTTC
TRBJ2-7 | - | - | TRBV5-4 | CASSSQGNYEQYF | TGTGCCAGCAGCTCCCAGGGCAATTACGAGCAGTACTTC
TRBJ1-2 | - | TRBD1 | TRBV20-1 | CSASLAQGAIGYTF | TGCAGTGCTAGTCTGGCGCAGGGGGCTATAGGCTACACCTTC